This T cell receptor (beta chain) was identified during a study of blood T cell repertoires in COVID-19. Study context: Samples taken during acute and convalescent COVID-19 were collected in the United States, Italy and Spain.

Seattle patients were enrolled during active infection and followed longitudinally. After removal of 5 bases from V and 4 bases from J, the junction contained 3 bases not matched to a gene. The CDR3 length is 14 residues. Germline lookup yields CDR1 SGHVS and CDR2 FNYEAQ. Original processing notes: Amplifying reference gene primers gave estimates of nucleated cell counts. Profiling relied on immunoSEQ multiplex PCR, and the TCRdb table lists in-frame clones only, not all of them. V and J calls and clone size come straight from that table; D and trimming were deduced from the DNA. The data contain some 46,000 clones, 70% to 90% of them singletons.

The chain is built from TRBV7-6 and TRBJ2-1; 9 bases fit TRBD2. The receptor's source is a woman older than 75 with COVID-19, enrolled during active disease. The specimen was peripheral blood. CDR3 sequence: CASSLTSGYNEQFF. DNA of the CDR3: TGTGCCAGCAGCCTCACTAGCGGGTACAATGAGCAGTTCTTC.